This T cell receptor (beta chain) was found in a study of T cell responses to AZD1222 COVID-19 vaccine. Study outcomes and limitations: Only a handful of AZD1222 recipients, more than five in all, had baseline seropositivity. Regions left unmutated in variants are reportedly the target of nearly half of spike-specific TCRs. Repertoire collection took place solely once the T cell response had peaked. Clonal diversity was possibly underestimated; the donors were predominantly white British and more often female.

Sequencing used immunoSEQ multiplex PCR; TCRdb keeps in-frame clones, though not all of them. The sample holds just under 100,000 clones; 70% to 90% are singletons and the top ten take about 2.5%. Notes on this clone: What it recognizes is unknown.

The clonotype was recovered from an adult in good health. Sequencing was performed on peripheral blood, taken on day 0 of AZD1222 vaccination.

CDR3 sequence reads: CASMNVNTGELFF. The CDR3 DNA reads TGTGCCAGCATGAACGTGAACACCGGGGAGCTGTTTTTT. The V call is TRBV3-1 (or the pseudogene TRBV3-2), the J call TRBJ2-2; D gene uncertain. This CDR3 comprises 13 residues. In germline, CDR1 is LGHDT, CDR2 YNNKEL (reference sequence). V lost 7 bases and J 1 base, leaving 7 bases between the germline ends.